These T cell receptor beta chains were read from a single sample in a study of brain T cells in children with intractable seizures. The assay was immunoSEQ multiplex PCR, and TCRdb's table has in-frame clones only and misses some. The sample includes 50,000 to 80,000 clones, roughly 95% seen only once; the top ten take 0.38%. The specimen comprised peripheral blood, sampled at surgery. These receptors were collected from a boy in the first two years of life with focal cortical dysplasia and intractable seizures. Each CDR3 is given with its conserved first and last residue. D genes are given only for firm matches. Not all rows give a size; the values are once, few, many and, for expanded clones, a class.

TRBV5-1	once	NA	TRBJ1-2	TGCGCCAGCAGCTTGACGACAGGCCACTATGGCTACACCTTC	CASSLTTGHYGYTF
TRBV6-1	NA	TRBD1	TRBJ2-7	TGTGCCAGCGGTGGACAGGGTTCGAGGGAGCAGTACTTC	CASGGQGSREQYF
TRBV7-6	NA	TRBD2	TRBJ2-3	TGTGCCAGCAGCTTGGGACTAGCGGGGAGCACAGATACGCAGTATTTT	CASSLGLAGSTDTQYF
TRBV6-5	NA	TRBD2	TRBJ2-1	TGTGCCAGCGGAGCGGGGGGGCCGTATGAGCAGTTCTTC	CASGAGGPYEQFF
TRBV7-2	NA	TRBD1	TRBJ1-4	TGTGCCAGCAGCTCCCCTCGAGGACAGGGGGGGTCTAATGAAAAACTGTTTTTT	CASSSPRGQGGSNEKLFF
TRBV4-1	NA	NA	TRBJ1-1	TGCGCCAGCAGCCCCCCTACCCCGAGGAGTGCCCAAGCTTTCTTT	CASSPPTPRSAQAFF
TRBV18	NA	TRBD2	TRBJ2-4	TGTGCCAGCTCACCAAGTAGCGGGAGATTAGCCAAAAACATTCAGTACTTC	CASSPSSGRLAKNIQYF
TRBV20-1	NA	NA	TRBJ1-2	TGCAGTTGTGAGGGTAACTATGGCTACACCTTC	CSCEGNYGYTF
TRBV2	NA	NA	TRBJ1-2	TGTGCCAGCAGTGAGCGGCCGAGGTATGGCTACACCTTC	CASSERPRYGYTF
TRBV5-1	NA	TRBD1	TRBJ1-6	TGCGCCAGCAGCCCGGGACAGCAAAATAATTCACCCCTCCACTTT	CASSPGQQNNSPLHF
TRBV27	NA	NA	TRBJ1-6	TGTGCCAGCAGTCAGCTGGATTCACCCCTCCACTTT	CASSQLDSPLHF
TRBV9	NA	TRBD2	TRBJ2-2	TGTGCCAGCAGCGTAGCTGTACTAGCGAGCACCGGGGAGCTGTTTTTT	CASSVAVLASTGELFF
TRBV5-5	NA	NA	TRBJ2-7	TGTGCCAGCAGCTTGGGGTACGAGCAGTACTTC	CASSLGYEQYF
TRBV5-1	NA	NA	TRBJ2-1	TGCGCCAGCAGCTTGGATACAAGTCACTACAATGAGCAGTTCTTC	CASSLDTSHYNEQFF